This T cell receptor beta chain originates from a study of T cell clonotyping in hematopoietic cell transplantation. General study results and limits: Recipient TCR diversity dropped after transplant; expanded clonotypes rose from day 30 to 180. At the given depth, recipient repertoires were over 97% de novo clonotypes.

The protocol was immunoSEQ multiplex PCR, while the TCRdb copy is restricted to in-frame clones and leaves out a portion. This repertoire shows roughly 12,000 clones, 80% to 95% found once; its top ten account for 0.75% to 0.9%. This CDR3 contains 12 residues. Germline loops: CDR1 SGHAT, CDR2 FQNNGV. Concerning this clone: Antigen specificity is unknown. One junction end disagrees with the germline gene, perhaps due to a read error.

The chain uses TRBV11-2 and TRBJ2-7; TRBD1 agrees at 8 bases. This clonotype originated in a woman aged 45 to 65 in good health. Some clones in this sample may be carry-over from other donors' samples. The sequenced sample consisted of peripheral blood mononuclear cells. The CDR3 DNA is TGTGCCAGCAGCTTAGGGACAGGGTATTCTAATTTC. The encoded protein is CASSLGTGYSNF.